Listed below are T cell receptor beta chains from one sample, sequenced in a study of blood T cell repertoires in COVID-19. The data were produced by immunoSEQ multiplex PCR, yet TCRdb's version contains in-frame clones alone and is incomplete. The data show roughly 250,000 clones, approximately 86% seen once. The sequenced sample consisted of PBMCs or T cells enriched from blood (not recorded which). Receptor source: a woman in her twenties or thirties with acute COVID-19. Both conserved end residues are part of each CDR3. The D gene is left open where the match is weak. Size values are once, few and many counts, or a class for expanded clones, and some rows have none.

j_gene | v_gene | d_gene | abundance | CDR3aa | CDR3nt
TRBJ2-3 | TRBV2 | TRBD1 | - | CASNADQRGPRDTQYF | TGTGCCAGCAACGCTGACCAAAGGGGGCCCCGAGATACGCAGTATTTT
TRBJ1-4 | TRBV9 | TRBD1 | once | CASSVGQGAREKLFF | TGTGCCAGCAGCGTGGGACAGGGGGCTCGGGAAAAACTGTTTTTT
TRBJ1-1 | TRBV6-2/TRBV6-3 | - | - | CASSTYPGGTSAFF | TGTGCCAGCAGTACCTACCCGGGGGGGACTTCTGCTTTCTTT
TRBJ2-1 | TRBV7-2 | - | - | CASSYGEIYNEQFF | TGTGCCAGCAGCTATGGGGAGATCTACAATGAGCAGTTCTTC
TRBJ1-1 | TRBV2 | - | - | CASNGLRGNVAEAFF | TGTGCCAGCAACGGCCTCAGGGGAAACGTCGCTGAAGCTTTCTTT
TRBJ2-7 | TRBV6-5 | TRBD1 | - | CASRSTGGLGEQYF | TGTGCCAGCAGATCAACAGGGGGCTTGGGCGAGCAGTACTTC
TRBJ2-7 | TRBV12-5 | - | - | CASGLGRHLYEQYF | TGTGCTAGTGGTTTGGGGCGACACTTGTACGAGCAGTACTTC
TRBJ2-1 | TRBV2 | - | once | CASSVNNEQFF | TGTGCCAGCAGTGTAAACAATGAGCAGTTCTTC
TRBJ2-1 | TRBV5-5 | TRBD2 | - | CASSSIAGGPYNEQFF | TGTGCCAGCAGCTCCATAGCGGGGGGCCCTTACAATGAGCAGTTCTTC
TRBJ2-7 | TRBV7-9 | TRBD1 | - | CASSYPGTVSYEQYF | TGTGCCAGCAGCTACCCCGGGACAGTCTCCTACGAGCAGTACTTC
TRBJ2-5 | TRBV24-1 | TRBD2 | - | CATSLGGEETQYF | TGTGCCACCAGTCTTGGGGGGGAAGAGACCCAGTACTTC
TRBJ1-1 | TRBV27 | TRBD1 | once | CASSSTGGNTEAFF | TGTGCCAGCAGTTCAACAGGGGGGAACACTGAAGCTTTCTTT
TRBJ1-5 | TRBV6-5 | - | - | CASSTQWGQPQHF | TGTGCCAGCAGTACCCAGTGGGGCCAGCCCCAGCATTTT
TRBJ2-7 | TRBV5-4 | - | - | CASSLRPNPSYEQYF | TGTGCCAGCAGCCTGAGGCCCAACCCAAGCTACGAGCAGTACTTC
TRBJ1-1 | TRBV27 | TRBD1 | - | CASSPGGFGTEAFF | TGTGCCAGCAGTCCAGGGGGGTTTGGCACTGAAGCTTTCTTT
TRBJ1-2 | TRBV19 | TRBD1 | - | CASSLAGQGVIYGYTF | TGTGCCAGTAGTCTCGCCGGACAGGGGGTAATCTATGGCTACACCTTC
TRBJ1-1 | TRBV28 | - | - | CASSPTGKWSTEAFF | TGTGCCAGCAGTCCTACAGGGAAATGGAGCACTGAAGCTTTCTTT
TRBJ2-7 | TRBV19 | - | - | CASSMMSGSDEQYF | TGTGCCAGTAGTATGATGTCGGGGTCCGACGAGCAGTACTTC
TRBJ2-5 | TRBV12-5 | TRBD2 | - | CASGLARGGQETQYF | TGTGCTAGTGGTTTGGCCCGGGGGGGACAAGAGACCCAGTACTTC
TRBJ1-4 | TRBV5-6 | TRBD1 | - | CASSFKGTGVEKLFF | TGTGCCAGCAGCTTTAAGGGGACAGGGGTAGAAAAACTGTTTTTT
TRBJ1-1 | TRBV7-2 | - | - | CASSLMGLEFYGTEAFF | TGTGCCAGCAGCTTAATGGGACTAGAGTTTTATGGAACTGAAGCTTTCTTT
TRBJ1-1 | TRBV20-1 | - | - | CSAPQSEAFF | TGCAGTGCCCCCCAGTCAGAAGCTTTCTTT
TRBJ1-5 | TRBV6-5 | - | - | CASSYSQGSNQPQHF | TGTGCCAGCAGTTACTCCCAGGGAAGCAATCAGCCCCAGCATTTT
TRBJ1-1 | TRBV19 | - | - | CVARGYTEAFF | TGTGTTGCGAGGGGGTACACTGAAGCTTTCTTT
TRBJ1-2 | TRBV19 | - | - | CASSRDGGQGGYGYTF | TGTGCCAGTAGTCGTGACGGCGGTCAGGGCGGCTATGGCTACACCTTC
TRBJ2-7 | TRBV5-8 | - | - | CASSLVGPTYEQYF | TGTGCCAGCAGCTTGGTGGGGCCGACCTACGAGCAGTACTTC
TRBJ2-1 | TRBV19 | - | - | CASSRHPPRMTGGQGSEQFF | TGTGCCAGTAGTAGACACCCCCCCCGTATGACGGGAGGTCAGGGGAGTGAGCAGTTCTTC
TRBJ2-5 | TRBV12-3/TRBV12-4 | - | - | CASSFLALETQYF | TGTGCCAGCAGTTTTCTGGCCTTGGAGACCCAGTACTTC
TRBJ1-2 | TRBV28 | - | - | CASSLSLGGAVGYTF | TGTGCCAGCAGTTTATCACTCGGGGGGGCGGTCGGCTACACCTTC
TRBJ2-3 | TRBV15 | TRBD1 | - | CATSPRTGFTDTQYF | TGTGCCACCAGCCCACGGACAGGATTCACAGATACGCAGTATTTT
TRBJ1-5 | TRBV19 | - | - | CASSTVVNQPQHF | TGTGCCAGTAGTACCGTCGTAAATCAGCCCCAGCATTTT
TRBJ1-5 | TRBV6-2/TRBV6-3 | - | - | CASSYPWGEGTQPQHF | TGTGCCAGCAGTTACCCCTGGGGGGAAGGGACTCAGCCCCAGCATTTT
TRBJ2-7 | TRBV2 | - | - | CASTSGRSYEQYF | TGTGCCAGCACTTCGGGTAGGTCCTACGAGCAGTACTTC
TRBJ1-5 | TRBV28 | - | few | CASSLRQADLNQPQHF | TGTGCCAGCAGTTTAAGACAGGCCGACCTTAATCAGCCCCAGCATTTT
TRBJ1-1 | TRBV9 | - | - | CASSALDSFNTEAFF | TGTGCCAGCAGTGCGCTGGACAGCTTTAACACTGAAGCTTTCTTT
TRBJ1-4 | TRBV20-1 | TRBD1 | - | CSASGDRGTTNEKLFF | TGCAGTGCTAGTGGGGACAGGGGTACGACTAATGAAAAACTGTTTTTT
TRBJ1-6 | TRBV28 | - | - | CASSPNLSQGAYNSPLHF | TGTGCCAGCAGTCCTAACCTGAGTCAGGGCGCCTATAATTCACCCCTCCACTTT
TRBJ1-4 | TRBV28 | - | once | CASNSATNEKLFF | TGTGCCAGCAATTCTGCAACTAATGAAAAACTGTTTTTT
TRBJ1-4 | TRBV5-8 | - | - | CASSFRGAGTNEKLFF | TGTGCCAGCAGCTTTCGGGGGGCAGGGACTAATGAAAAACTGTTTTTT
TRBJ1-1 | TRBV15 | - | - | CATSTLLAGLNTEAFF | TGTGCCACCAGCACTCTATTGGCTGGGCTGAACACTGAAGCTTTCTTT
TRBJ2-2 | TRBV28 | - | - | CASSSQRSPGELFF | TGTGCCAGCAGTTCCCAAAGAAGCCCCGGGGAGCTGTTTTTT
TRBJ1-2 | TRBV28 | - | - | CASSLTGFPGYTF | TGTGCCAGCAGTTTGACAGGATTTCCTGGCTACACCTTC
TRBJ1-1 | TRBV15 | - | - | CATSRYREGTLGDTEAFF | TGTGCCACCAGCCGGTACAGGGAGGGGACCTTAGGGGACACTGAAGCTTTCTTT
TRBJ2-1 | TRBV5-4 | - | - | CASSRLTDEQFF | TGTGCCAGCAGCAGACTAACAGATGAGCAGTTCTTC
TRBJ1-6 | TRBV3-1/TRBV3-2 | - | - | CASSQERNSPLHF | TGTGCCAGCAGCCAAGAGCGGAATTCACCCCTCCACTTT
TRBJ2-1 | TRBV11-3 | - | - | CASSLGQGSYNEQFF | TGTGCCAGCAGCTTAGGGCAGGGCTCCTACAATGAGCAGTTCTTC
TRBJ2-5 | TRBV5-5 | - | once | CASSQPGGETQYF | TGTGCCAGCAGTCAGCCCGGCGGCGAGACCCAGTACTTC
TRBJ2-1 | TRBV5-1 | TRBD2 | - | CASSLGLAGGPGDEQFF | TGCGCCAGCAGCTTGGGACTAGCGGGAGGGCCTGGTGATGAGCAGTTCTTC
TRBJ1-5 | TRBV15 | - | - | CATSRGGEGTNQPQHF | TGTGCCACCAGCAGAGGTGGGGAGGGGACAAATCAGCCCCAGCATTTT
TRBJ2-7 | TRBV29-1 | - | - | CSVEAGLGEQYF | TGCAGCGTTGAAGCAGGGCTGGGTGAGCAGTACTTC
TRBJ1-5 | TRBV6-2/TRBV6-3 | TRBD1 | - | CASSDRVAQPQHF | TGTGCCAGCAGCGACAGGGTTGCTCAGCCCCAGCATTTT
TRBJ2-7 | TRBV7-9 | - | - | CASSPSNERVYEQYF | TGTGCCAGCAGCCCCTCCAACGAACGCGTCTACGAGCAGTACTTC
TRBJ1-5 | TRBV6-5 | - | - | CASSKVDGDNQPQHF | TGTGCCAGCAGTAAGGTCGACGGGGATAATCAGCCCCAGCATTTT
TRBJ2-3 | TRBV14 | TRBD2 | - | CASSLGTSEKQYF | TGTGCCAGCAGCCTTGGGACTAGCGAGAAGCAGTATTTT
TRBJ1-4 | TRBV28 | TRBD1 | - | CASRLNRGHEKLFF | TGTGCCAGCAGACTAAACAGGGGCCATGAAAAACTGTTTTTT
TRBJ1-4 | TRBV28 | TRBD1 | - | CASSSGTGGFGANEKLFF | TGTGCCAGCAGTTCAGGGACAGGGGGGTTTGGGGCTAATGAAAAACTGTTTTTT
TRBJ2-3 | TRBV5-5 | - | - | CASSLEIDRKDTQYF | TGTGCCAGCAGCTTGGAAATCGACAGAAAAGATACGCAGTATTTT
TRBJ1-3 | TRBV5-1 | TRBD1 | few | CASSLGGQETSSGNTIYF | TGCGCCAGCAGCCTGGGGGGACAGGAAACTTCCTCTGGAAACACCATATATTTT
TRBJ2-1 | TRBV5-8 | TRBD2 | - | CASSLDQPSGRAYNEQFF | TGTGCCAGCAGCTTGGATCAACCCAGCGGGAGGGCCTACAATGAGCAGTTCTTC
TRBJ1-4 | TRBV5-1 | - | - | CASSQSDGLNEKLFF | TGCGCCAGCAGCCAATCCGACGGACTTAATGAAAAACTGTTTTTT